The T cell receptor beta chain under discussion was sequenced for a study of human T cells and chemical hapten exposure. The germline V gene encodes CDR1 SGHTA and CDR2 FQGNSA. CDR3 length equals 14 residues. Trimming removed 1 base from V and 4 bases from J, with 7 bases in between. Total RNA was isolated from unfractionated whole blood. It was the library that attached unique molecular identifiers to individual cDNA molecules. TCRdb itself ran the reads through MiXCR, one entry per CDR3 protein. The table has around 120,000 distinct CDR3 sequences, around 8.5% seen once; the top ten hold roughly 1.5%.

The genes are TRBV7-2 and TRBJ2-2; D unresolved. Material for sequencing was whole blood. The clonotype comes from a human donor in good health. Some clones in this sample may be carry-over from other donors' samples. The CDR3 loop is CASSLGQLTGELFF. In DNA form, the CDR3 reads TGTGCCAGCAGCTTAGGTCAGCTCACCGGGGAGCTGTTTTTT.